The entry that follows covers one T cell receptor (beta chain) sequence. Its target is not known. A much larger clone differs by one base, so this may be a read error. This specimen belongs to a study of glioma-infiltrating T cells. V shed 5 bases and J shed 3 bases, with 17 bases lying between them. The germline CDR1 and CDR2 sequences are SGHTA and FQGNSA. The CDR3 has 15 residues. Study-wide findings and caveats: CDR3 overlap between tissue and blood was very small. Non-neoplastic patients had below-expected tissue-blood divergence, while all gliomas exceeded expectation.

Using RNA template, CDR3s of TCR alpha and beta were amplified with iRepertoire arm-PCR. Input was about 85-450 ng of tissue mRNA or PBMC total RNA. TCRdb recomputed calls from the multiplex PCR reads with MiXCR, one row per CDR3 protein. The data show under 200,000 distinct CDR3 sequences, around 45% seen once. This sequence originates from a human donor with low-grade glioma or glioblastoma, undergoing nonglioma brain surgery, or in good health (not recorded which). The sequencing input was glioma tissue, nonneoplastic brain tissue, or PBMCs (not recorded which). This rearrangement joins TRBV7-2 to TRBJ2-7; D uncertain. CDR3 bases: TGTGCCAGCAGCCAGCTCGAACTCCAACACTACGAGCAGTACTTC. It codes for CASSQLELQHYEQYF.